The 9 T cell receptor beta chains given below trace back to one sample, sequenced in a study of T-cell memory formation after mild COVID-19. MiXCR, applied by TCRdb to the 5' RACE reads, yields one record per CDR3 protein. The table includes roughly 190,000 distinct CDR3 sequences, approximately 20% detected once. Sequencing used PBMCs or a T cell subset sorted from them (not recorded which). The receptor source for this set is an adult woman who had mild COVID-19 (a few samples of this study predate the infection). Cell type and time point are not known.

This clonotype occurred a few times. The CDR3 DNA follows: TGTGCCAGCAGTCCGACTAGACGGAGCAATGAGCAGTTCTTC. As protein: CASSPTRRSNEQFF. The rearrangement uses TRBV6-1 and TRBJ2-1; D possibly corresponds to TRBD2 (6 bases). CDR3 length: 14 residues. Germline values: CDR1 MNHNS, CDR2 SASEGT. V shed 5 bases and J shed 6 bases, with 14 bases lying between them.

This clonotype was seen a few times. The chain recombines TRBV25-1 with TRBJ2-7; 7 nucleotides line up with TRBD1. Germline V CDR1 and CDR2: MGHDK, SYGVNS. V shed 4 bases and J 0 bases; nucleotides not matched to a gene: 6. The CDR3 is 15 amino acids. The CDR3 region is CASSARGSSSYEQYF. In DNA, the CDR3 is TGTGCCAGCAGTGCCAGGGGGAGTAGCTCCTACGAGCAGTACTTC.

The chain joins TRBV7-9 to TRBJ1-2; weak D call: TRBD1 (5 bases). CDR1 and CDR2 from the germline V gene are SEHNR and FQNEAQ (reference sequence). The CDR3 spans 15 residues. V was pared by 3 bases and J by 2 bases, with 13 bases between. CDR3 amino acids: CASSFSARVNYGYTF. In nucleotides, the CDR3 is TGTGCCAGCAGCTTTTCTGCCAGGGTGAACTATGGCTACACCTTC.

In its sample, this clonotype was seen many times. The chain recombines TRBV5-1 with TRBJ2-3; a possible D gene is TRBD1 (6 bases). Trimming stripped 5 bases from V and 2 bases from J, with 18 bases between. Germline V gene sequence: CDR1 SGHRS, CDR2 YFSETQ. There are 16 residues in the CDR3. The CDR3 DNA reads as TGCGCCAGCAGTCCTCCGGGACATGCAGCCACAGATACGCAGTATTTT. This translates into CASSPPGHAATDTQYF.

The V gene is TRBV6-2 or TRBV6-3, the J gene TRBJ2-2; 10 bases are shared with TRBD2. The germline V gene has CDR1 MNHEY and CDR2 SVGEGT. Germline trimming cut 6 bases from V and 4 bases from J; bases unmatched to any gene: 8. This CDR3 comprises 16 residues. CDR3 in DNA: TGTGCCAGCAGAAGAAGCGGGAGGGCCGGCACCGGGGAGCTGTTTTTT. Translated: CASRRSGRAGTGELFF.

The genes are TRBV10-3 and TRBJ1-1; D gene ambiguous. Trimming removed 4 bases at V and 5 bases at J, with 11 bases between. This CDR3 spans 13 amino acids. Germline-derived CDR1 and CDR2 are ENHRY and SYGVKD. CDR3 sequence: CAISGTTDTEAFF. CDR3 sequence (DNA): TGTGCCATCAGTGGGACGACGGATACTGAAGCTTTCTTT.

The genes are TRBV7-2 and TRBJ2-5, with 11 positions matching TRBD2. CDR3 length equals 17 residues. CDR1 is SGHTA, CDR2 FQGNSA, per germline. The junction had 10 bases not matched to a gene; V was cut back by 5 bases and J by 2 bases. The DNA of the CDR3 is TGTGCCAGCAGCCCTCCTAGCGGGAGGTCCTGGCAAGAGACCCAGTACTTC. The encoded protein is CASSPPSGRSWQETQYF.

This clonotype was picked up many times. This chain uses TRBV3-1 with TRBJ2-7; D is ambiguous. V lost 4 bases to trimming and J lost 7 bases, with 14 bases between them. Germline loops: CDR1 LGHDT, CDR2 YNNKEL (reference sequence). This CDR3 is built from 13 residues. The CDR3 region has the DNA TGTGCCAGCAGCCCGCCAGGCTCCCGGGAGCAGTACTTC. It specifies CASSPPGSREQYF.

Sample share makes this clonotype medium-sized. The CDR3 sequence: CSARESGRGNEQFF. DNA for the CDR3: TGCAGTGCTAGAGAAAGCGGGAGGGGAAATGAGCAGTTCTTC. The chain couples TRBV20-1 to TRBJ2-1, with 10 bases that match TRBD2. Germline V gene lookup returns CDR1 DFQATT and CDR2 SNEGSKA (reference sequence). The CDR3 spans 14 residues. V lost 0 bases to trimming and J lost 7 bases; unmatched junction nucleotides: 3.